The entry that follows covers one T cell receptor (beta chain) sequence. Its target is unknown. Both 60 Vbeta primers and 13 Jbeta primers went into the PCR. Sequencing was performed with immunoSEQ multiplex PCR; in TCRdb, only in-frame clones are kept and a portion is missing. The sample yields 100,000 to 120,000 clones, around 86% seen once. This specimen comes from a study of cytomegalovirus exposure and HLA in healthy donors. Across the study: An earlier analysis found some 120 million unique TCR beta sequences from approximately 200 million T cells. Ancestry clustering placed roughly 86% of under 450 genotyped donors in the Caucasian-associated cluster. The study, taken as a whole, reports: TCR beta chains associated with HLA were, in a later analysis, more clonally expanded than equally common others.

Sequencing was carried out using PBMCs. The TCR was taken from a man aged 40-55 years in good health and CMV-seronegative.

This chain's CDR3 is CASSLGVAGLKETQYF. As DNA, the CDR3 is TGCGCCAGCAGCTTGGGGGTAGCGGGCCTAAAAGAGACCCAGTACTTC. V usage is TRBV5-1 and J usage is TRBJ2-5, with 7 bases fitting TRBD2. Germline V gene lookup returns CDR1 SGHRS and CDR2 YFSETQ. V gave up 0 bases and J gave up 3 bases; unmatched junction bases: 8. The CDR3 runs to 16 residues. Complete variable domain (other parts from reference TRBV5-1 and TRBJ2-5): KAGVTQTPRYLIKTRGQQVTLSCSPISGHRSVSWYQQTPGQGLQFLFEYFSETQRNKGNFPGRFSGRQFSNSRSEMNVSTLELGDSALYLCASSLGVAGLKETQYFGPGTRLLVL.